Listed below are T cell receptor beta chains from one sample, sequenced in a study of shared T cell receptors in the human thymus. This table comes from immunoSEQ multiplex PCR, and its TCRdb copy is limited to in-frame clones, with some not included. The sample lists hundreds of thousands of clones, roughly 88% occurring once. The same sample was also used in a study of human thymus T cells.

Material for sequencing was thymocytes. The source is a boy younger than two with a congenital heart defect. Both conserved end residues are trimmed from each CDR3.

V | CDR3
TRBV11-2 | ASSLSPGTSGLGETQY
TRBV14 | ASSQEKGCRGDTGELF
TRBV6-4 | ASSDSWLAGTISYEQY
TRBV30 | AWGLAMRTQY
TRBV12-5 | ASGLGDRADPPQH
TRBV14 | ASSQDEGNTEAF
TRBV11-3 | ASSLDNSLAGGGEQY
TRBV2 | ASSGGQASATQY
TRBV5-8 | ASSFVGTGPNTGELF
TRBV11-2 | ASSLDRGSYNEQF
TRBV18 | ASSPLPQRVGNEQF
TRBV7-6 | ASSLGRGRGREKLF
TRBV7-9 | ASSFTLAGKYYEQY
TRBV4-3 | ASSQLGHSSYEQY
TRBV19 | ASSAGAQETQY
TRBV4-2 | ASSQDTSWGGELF
TRBV5-4 | ASRNTGTGDHEQY
TRBV7-8 | ASSLGAGASSSYEQY
TRBV7-3 | ASSPSTVGEGFTQY
TRBV7-6 | ASSFRLREGQGTQY
TRBV7-3 | ASSLGVPVTNTGELF
TRBV5-1 | ASSLVIAGIQETQY
TRBV29-1 | SVRTSGRGSYEQY
TRBV11-2 | ASSLILAGVTGELF
TRBV6-1 | ASSELAGEGSTGELF
TRBV2 | ASSVHGQGAPSYEQY
TRBV2 | ASSYTSGTYNEQF
TRBV15 | ATSRDRGAREQY
TRBV21-1 | ASGRGSPSGANVLT
TRBV30 | AWSLDSTYEQY
TRBV6-5 | ASRHKPGQGITN
TRBV19 | ASGQGWQETQY
TRBV10-3 | AIRHPGDTYEQY
TRBV10-1 | ASSTSTPTYEQY
TRBV25-1 | ASSESRQGEPQH
TRBV28 | ASGGHLYEQY
TRBV30 | AWSVGRGSSTDTQY
TRBV7-2 | ASSSTKDWDYT
TRBV12-5 | ASGYGLEAF
TRBV10-3 | AISAQGTGGSQPQH
TRBV30 | AWSYDQGGNQPQH
TRBV30 | AWSGTGNYEQY
TRBV5-1 | ASSLETDSTDTQY
TRBV19 | ATKDSNQPQH
TRBV21-1 | ASSNSESQETQY
TRBV6-1 | ASRGVGGNQPQH
TRBV11-2 | ASSPQGSGNQETQY
TRBV6-1 | ASSEKIVVPGQVNTEAF
TRBV9 | ASSVDRDDTGELF
TRBV29-1 | SVDRYGYT
TRBV5-1 | ASSRDTYSYNEQF
TRBV19 | ASRAGTGLHQPQH
TRBV28 | ASSLGQGRDQPQH
TRBV2 | ASRGTSGEYEQY
TRBV7-2 | ASSLWQVKGNQPQH